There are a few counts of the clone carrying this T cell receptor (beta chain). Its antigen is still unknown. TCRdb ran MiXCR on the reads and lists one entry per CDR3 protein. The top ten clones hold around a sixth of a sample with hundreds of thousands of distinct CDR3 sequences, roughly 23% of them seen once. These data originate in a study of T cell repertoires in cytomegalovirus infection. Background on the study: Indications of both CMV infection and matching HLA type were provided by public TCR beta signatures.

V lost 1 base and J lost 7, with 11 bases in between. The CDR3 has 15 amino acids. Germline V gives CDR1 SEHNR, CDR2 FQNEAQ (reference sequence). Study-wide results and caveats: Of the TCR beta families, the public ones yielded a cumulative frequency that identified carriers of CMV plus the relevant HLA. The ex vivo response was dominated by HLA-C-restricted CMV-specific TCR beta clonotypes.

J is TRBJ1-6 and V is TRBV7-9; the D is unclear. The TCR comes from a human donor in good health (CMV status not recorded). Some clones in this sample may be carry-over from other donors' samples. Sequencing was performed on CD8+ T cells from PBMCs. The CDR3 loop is CASSLENGFNSPLHF. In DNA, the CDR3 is TGTGCCAGCAGCTTAGAAAATGGGTTCAATTCACCCCTCCACTTT.